Described below is a single T cell receptor beta chain sequence and its context. This CDR3 comprises 14 residues. Germline V gene lookup returns CDR1 GTSNPN and CDR2 SVGIG (reference sequence). V trimming: 3 bases; J trimming: 4 bases; junction bases outside the gene matches: 4. This entry is derived from a study of T cell responses to AZD1222 COVID-19 vaccine. The table came from immunoSEQ multiplex PCR; TCRdb's copy has only in-frame clones and leaves some out. The sample comprises around 150,000 clones, just over 90% of which are singletons, and 3.4% rests with the top ten. Sequencing used peripheral blood, obtained on day 0 of AZD1222 vaccination. The chain recombines TRBV30 with TRBJ1-4; TRBD1 agrees at 8 bases. This clonotype originated in an adult in good health. The CDR3 reads CAWRMGQDNEKLFF. Here the CDR3 DNA reads TGTGCCTGGAGGATGGGACAGGATAATGAAAAACTGTTTTTT. Full variable domain (rest looked up from reference TRBV30 and TRBJ1-4): SQTIHQWPATLVQPVGSPLSLECTVEGTSNPNLYWYRQAAGRGLQLLFYSVGIGQISSEVPQNLSASRPQDRQFILSSKKLLLSDSGFYLCAWRMGQDNEKLFFGSGTQLSVL.